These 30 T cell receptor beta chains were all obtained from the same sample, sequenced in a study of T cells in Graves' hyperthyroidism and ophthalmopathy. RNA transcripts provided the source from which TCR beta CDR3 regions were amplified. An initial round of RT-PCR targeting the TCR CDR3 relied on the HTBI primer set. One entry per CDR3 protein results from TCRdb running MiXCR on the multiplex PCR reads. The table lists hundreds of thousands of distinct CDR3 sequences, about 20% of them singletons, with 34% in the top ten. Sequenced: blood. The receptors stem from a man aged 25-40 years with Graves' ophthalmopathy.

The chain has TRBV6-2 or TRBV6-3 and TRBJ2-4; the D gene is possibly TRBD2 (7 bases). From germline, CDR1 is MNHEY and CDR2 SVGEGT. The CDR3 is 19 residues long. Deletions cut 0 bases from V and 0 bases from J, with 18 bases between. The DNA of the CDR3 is TGTGCCAGCAGTTACTCGAGGGGAGGAGGGGGGGTAGCCAAAAACATTCAGTACTTC. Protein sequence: CASSYSRGGGGVAKNIQYF.

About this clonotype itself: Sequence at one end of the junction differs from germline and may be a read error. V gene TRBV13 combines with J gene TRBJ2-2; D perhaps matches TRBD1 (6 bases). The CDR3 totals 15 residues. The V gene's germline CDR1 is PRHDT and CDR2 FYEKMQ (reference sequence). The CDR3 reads CASSVGQMNTGELFF. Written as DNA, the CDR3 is TGTGCCAGCAGCGTAGGACAGATGAACACCGGGGAGCTGTTTTTT.

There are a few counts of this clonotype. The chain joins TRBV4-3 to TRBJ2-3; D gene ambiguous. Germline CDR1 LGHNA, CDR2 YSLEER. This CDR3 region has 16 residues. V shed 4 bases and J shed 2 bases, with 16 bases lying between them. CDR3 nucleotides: TGCGCCAGCAGCCCTGGGCAAGGATCCCTCACAGATACGCAGTATTTT. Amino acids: CASSPGQGSLTDTQYF.

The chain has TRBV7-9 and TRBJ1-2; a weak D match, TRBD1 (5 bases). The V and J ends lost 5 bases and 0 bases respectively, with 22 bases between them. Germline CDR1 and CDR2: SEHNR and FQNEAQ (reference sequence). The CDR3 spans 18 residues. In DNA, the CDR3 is TGTGCCAGCAGCCCCGGGTACAGGCAATCTATATCTAACTATGGCTACACCTTC. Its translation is CASSPGYRQSISNYGYTF.

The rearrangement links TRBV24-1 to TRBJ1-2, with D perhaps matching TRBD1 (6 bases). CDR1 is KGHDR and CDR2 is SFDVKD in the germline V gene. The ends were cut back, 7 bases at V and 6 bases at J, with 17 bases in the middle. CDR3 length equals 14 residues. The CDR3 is CATRSTRGRNGYTF. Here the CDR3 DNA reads TGTGCCACCAGATCCACTCGGGGGCGTAATGGCTACACCTTC.

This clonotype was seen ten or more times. CDR3 coding DNA: TGTGCCAGCAGCTTAGAATCGGCGGGATACAATGAGCAGTTCTTC. Translating gives CASSLESAGYNEQFF. The chain couples TRBV7-2 to TRBJ2-1; tentatively, D is TRBD2 (6 bases). CDR1 and CDR2 from the germline V gene are SGHTA and FQGNSA. The CDR3 has 15 residues. The germline V and J ends were trimmed by 1 base and 4 bases, with 11 bases remaining between them.

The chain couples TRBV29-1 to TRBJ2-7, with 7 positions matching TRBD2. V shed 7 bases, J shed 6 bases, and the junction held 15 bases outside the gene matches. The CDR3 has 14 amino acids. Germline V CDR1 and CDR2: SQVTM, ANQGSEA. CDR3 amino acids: CSAITSGVGGEQYF. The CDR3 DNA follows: TGCAGCGCAATTACAAGCGGGGTAGGCGGCGAGCAGTACTTC.

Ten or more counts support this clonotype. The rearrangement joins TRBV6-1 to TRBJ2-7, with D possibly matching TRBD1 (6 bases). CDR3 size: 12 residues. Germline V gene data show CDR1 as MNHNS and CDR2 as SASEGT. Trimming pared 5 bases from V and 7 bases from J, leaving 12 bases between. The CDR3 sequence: CASSIAGTEQYF. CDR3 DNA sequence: TGTGCCAGCAGTATCGCCGGGACAGAGCAGTACTTC.

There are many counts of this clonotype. CDR3 sequence: CSASLRTDEQYF. For the CDR3, the DNA is TGCAGTGCTAGCCTGAGGACAGACGAGCAGTACTTC. The chain recombines TRBV20-1 with TRBJ2-7; weak D call: TRBD1 (6 bases). CDR3 length equals 12 residues. V shed 3 bases and J shed 5 bases, with 11 bases lying between them. Germline loops: CDR1 DFQATT, CDR2 SNEGSKA (reference sequence).

Written as DNA, the CDR3 is TGCAGTGCTAGAGATTCAATTTTCATGGCCGGGCTAGCGGGACCCACAGATACGCAGTATTTT. Translated: CSARDSIFMAGLAGPTDTQYF. The chain joins TRBV20-1 to TRBJ2-3; 9 bases are a match to TRBD2. Germline CDR1 reads DFQATT; CDR2 reads SNEGSKA (reference sequence). The V gene end was trimmed by 0 bases and the J gene end by 2 bases; junction bases not matched to a gene: 21. This CDR3 comprises 21 residues.

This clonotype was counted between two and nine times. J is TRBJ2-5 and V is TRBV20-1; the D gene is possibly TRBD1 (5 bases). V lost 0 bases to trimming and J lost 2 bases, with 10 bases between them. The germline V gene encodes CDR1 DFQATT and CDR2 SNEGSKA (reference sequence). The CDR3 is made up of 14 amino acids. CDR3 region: CSARDGANQETQYF. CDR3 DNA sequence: TGCAGTGCTAGAGATGGGGCGAATCAAGAGACCCAGTACTTC.

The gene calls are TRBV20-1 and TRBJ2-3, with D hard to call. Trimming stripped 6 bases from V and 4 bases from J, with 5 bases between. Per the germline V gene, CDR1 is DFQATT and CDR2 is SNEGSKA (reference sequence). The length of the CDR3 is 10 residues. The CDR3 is CSAPADTQYF. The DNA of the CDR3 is TGCAGTGCCCCCGCAGATACGCAGTATTTT.

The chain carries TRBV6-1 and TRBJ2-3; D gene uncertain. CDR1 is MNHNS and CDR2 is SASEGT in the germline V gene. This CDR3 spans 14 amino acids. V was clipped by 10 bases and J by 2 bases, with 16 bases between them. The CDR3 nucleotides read TGTGCCACTTCCATTTATCGCTTCACAGATACGCAGTATTTT. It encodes CATSIYRFTDTQYF.

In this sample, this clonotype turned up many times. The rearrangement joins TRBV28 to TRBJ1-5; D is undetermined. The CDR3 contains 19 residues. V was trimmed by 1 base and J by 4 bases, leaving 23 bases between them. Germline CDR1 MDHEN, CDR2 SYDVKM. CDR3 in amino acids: CASSLYPLKRGSLNQPQHF. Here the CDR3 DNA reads TGTGCCAGCAGTTTATATCCTCTTAAGAGAGGCTCCCTAAATCAGCCCCAGCATTTT.

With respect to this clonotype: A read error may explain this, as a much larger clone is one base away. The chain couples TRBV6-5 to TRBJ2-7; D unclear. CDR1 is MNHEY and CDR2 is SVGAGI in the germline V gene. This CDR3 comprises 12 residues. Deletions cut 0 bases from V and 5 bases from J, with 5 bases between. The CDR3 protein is CASSYSTNEQYF. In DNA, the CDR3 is TGTGCCAGCAGTTACTCGACAAACGAGCAGTACTTC.

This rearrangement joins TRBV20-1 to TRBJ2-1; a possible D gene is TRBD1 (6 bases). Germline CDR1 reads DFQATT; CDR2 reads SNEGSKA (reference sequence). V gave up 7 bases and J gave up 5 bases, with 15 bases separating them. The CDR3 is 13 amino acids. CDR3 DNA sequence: TGCAGTGTGAGGGGGACACCCCACAATGAGCAGTTCTTC. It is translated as CSVRGTPHNEQFF.

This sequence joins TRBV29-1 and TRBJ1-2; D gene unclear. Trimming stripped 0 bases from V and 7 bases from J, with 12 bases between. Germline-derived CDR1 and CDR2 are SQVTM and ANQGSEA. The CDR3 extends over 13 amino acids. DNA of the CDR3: TGCAGCGTTGAAGATCGGACGCCGGGTGGCTACACCTTC. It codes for CSVEDRTPGGYTF.

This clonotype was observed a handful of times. The CDR3 DNA is TGTGCCAGCAGCCCGGCCGGGACTAGCGCCCGAGTATACAATGAGCAGTTCTTC. It translates to CASSPAGTSARVYNEQFF. The chain employs TRBV7-9 and TRBJ2-1; 10 nucleotides line up with TRBD2. V trimming: 5 bases; J trimming: 4 bases; junction bases outside the gene matches: 14. Germline V gene lookup returns CDR1 SEHNR and CDR2 FQNEAQ (reference sequence). The CDR3 has 18 residues. The variable domain in full, completed from reference TRBV7-9 and TRBJ2-1, reads DTGVSQNPRHKITKRGQNVTFRCDPISEHNRLYWYRQTLGQGPEFLTYFQNEAQLEKSRLLSDRFSAERPKGSFSTLEIQRTEQGDSAMYLCASSPAGTSARVYNEQFFGPGTRLTVL.

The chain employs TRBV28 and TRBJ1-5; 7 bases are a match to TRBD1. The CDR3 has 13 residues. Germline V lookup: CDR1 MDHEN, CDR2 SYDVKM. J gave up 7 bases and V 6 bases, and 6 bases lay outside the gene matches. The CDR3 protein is CASRGSGGQPQHF. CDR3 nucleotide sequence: TGTGCCAGCAGGGGTTCAGGGGGACAGCCCCAGCATTTT.

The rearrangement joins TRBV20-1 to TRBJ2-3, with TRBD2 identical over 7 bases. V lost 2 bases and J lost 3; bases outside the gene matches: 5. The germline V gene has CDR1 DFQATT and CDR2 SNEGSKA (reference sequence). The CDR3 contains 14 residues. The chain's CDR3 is CSARLGGGTDTQYF. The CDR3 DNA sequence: TGCAGTGCTAGACTGGGGGGAGGGACAGATACGCAGTATTTT.

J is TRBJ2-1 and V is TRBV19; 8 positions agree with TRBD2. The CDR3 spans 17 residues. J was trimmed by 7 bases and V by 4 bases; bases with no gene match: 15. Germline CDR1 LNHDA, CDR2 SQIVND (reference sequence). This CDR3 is CASSRWDLAGEGNEQFF. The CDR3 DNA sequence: TGTGCCAGTAGTAGATGGGATCTAGCGGGTGAGGGGAATGAGCAGTTCTTC.

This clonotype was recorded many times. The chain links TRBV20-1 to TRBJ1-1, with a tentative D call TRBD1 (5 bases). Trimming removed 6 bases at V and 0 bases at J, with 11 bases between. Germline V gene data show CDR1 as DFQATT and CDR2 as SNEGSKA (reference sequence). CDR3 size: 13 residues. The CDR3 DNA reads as TGCAGTGCCCCTAGCAGGGTGAACACTGAAGCTTTCTTT. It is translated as CSAPSRVNTEAFF.

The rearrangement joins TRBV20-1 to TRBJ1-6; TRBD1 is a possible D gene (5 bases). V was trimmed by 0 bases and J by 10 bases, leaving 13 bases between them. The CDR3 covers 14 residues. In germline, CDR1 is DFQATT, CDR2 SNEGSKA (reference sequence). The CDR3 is CSARDGRAGSPLHF. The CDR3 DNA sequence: TGCAGTGCTAGAGATGGAAGGGCAGGGTCACCCCTCCACTTT.

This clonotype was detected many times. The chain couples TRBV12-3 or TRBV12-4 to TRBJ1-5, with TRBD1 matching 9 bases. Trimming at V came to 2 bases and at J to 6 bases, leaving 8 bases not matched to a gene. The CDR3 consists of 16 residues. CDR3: CASSLPGDREIQPQHF. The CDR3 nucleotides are TGTGCCAGCAGTTTACCTGGGGACAGGGAAATTCAGCCCCAGCATTTT.

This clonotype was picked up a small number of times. CDR3 DNA sequence: TGTGCCAGCAGCCAAGCGGGAGCGGGAGAGACCCAGTACTTC. It is translated as CASSQAGAGETQYF. The chain combines TRBV7-2 with TRBJ2-5, with 8 bases matching TRBD2. Unmatched junction bases numbered 6, after V lost 5 bases and J lost 4 bases. Germline lookup yields CDR1 SGHTA and CDR2 FQGNSA. The CDR3 consists of 14 residues.

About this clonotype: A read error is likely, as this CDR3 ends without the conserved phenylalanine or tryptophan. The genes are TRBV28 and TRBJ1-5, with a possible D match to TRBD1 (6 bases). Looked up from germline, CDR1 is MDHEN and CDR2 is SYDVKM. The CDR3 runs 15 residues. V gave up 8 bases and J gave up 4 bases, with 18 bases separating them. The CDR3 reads CASLPLAGANQPQHL. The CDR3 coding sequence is TGTGCCAGCCTGCCTCTGGCAGGGGCTAATCAGCCCCAGCATCTT.

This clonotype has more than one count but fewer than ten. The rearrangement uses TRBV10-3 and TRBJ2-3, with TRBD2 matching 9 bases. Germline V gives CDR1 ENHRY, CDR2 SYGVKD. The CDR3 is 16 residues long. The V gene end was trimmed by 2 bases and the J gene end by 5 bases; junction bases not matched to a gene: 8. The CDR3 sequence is CAISETASGIGDTQYF. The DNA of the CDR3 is TGTGCCATCAGTGAGACGGCTAGCGGGATTGGAGATACGCAGTATTTT.

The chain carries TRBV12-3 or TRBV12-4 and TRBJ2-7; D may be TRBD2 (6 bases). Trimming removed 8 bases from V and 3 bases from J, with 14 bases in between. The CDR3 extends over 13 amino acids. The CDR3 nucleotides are TGTGCCAGCGGTAGGTCCGGGGGCTACGAGCAGTACTTC. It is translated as CASGRSGGYEQYF.

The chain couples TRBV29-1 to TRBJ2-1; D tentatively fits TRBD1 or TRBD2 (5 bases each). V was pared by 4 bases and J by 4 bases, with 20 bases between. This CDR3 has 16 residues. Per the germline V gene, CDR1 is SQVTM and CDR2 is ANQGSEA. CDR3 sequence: CSVAGTPRGSYNEQFF. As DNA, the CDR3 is TGCAGCGTTGCCGGGACCCCACGTGGTAGTTACAATGAGCAGTTCTTC.

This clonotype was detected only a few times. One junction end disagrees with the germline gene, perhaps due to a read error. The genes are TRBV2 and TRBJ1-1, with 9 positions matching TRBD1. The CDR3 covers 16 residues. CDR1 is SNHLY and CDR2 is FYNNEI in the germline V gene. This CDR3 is CASSIRTGEMNTGAFF. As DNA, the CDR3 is TGTGCCAGCAGCATTAGGACAGGGGAAATGAACACTGGAGCTTTCTTT.